This T cell receptor (beta chain) was captured in a study of technical replicates of blood from several donors. The repertoire was sequenced with immunoSEQ multiplex PCR; TCRdb's copy has only in-frame clones and lacks some. This sample has 70,000 to 85,000 clones, with around 92% found just once. Germline-derived CDR1 and CDR2 are MGHRA and YSYEKL. This CDR3 has 14 residues. The V end lost 0 bases, the J end lost 3 bases, and 8 bases lay between the germline ends. This clonotype was sampled from a human donor in good health. The sequencing input was T cells isolated from PBMCs. V gene TRBV4-1 combines with J gene TRBJ2-5; D gene unclear. The CDR3 protein is CASSQDRQEETQYF. Written as DNA, the CDR3 is TGCGCCAGCAGCCAAGACCGGCAGGAAGAGACCCAGTACTTC.